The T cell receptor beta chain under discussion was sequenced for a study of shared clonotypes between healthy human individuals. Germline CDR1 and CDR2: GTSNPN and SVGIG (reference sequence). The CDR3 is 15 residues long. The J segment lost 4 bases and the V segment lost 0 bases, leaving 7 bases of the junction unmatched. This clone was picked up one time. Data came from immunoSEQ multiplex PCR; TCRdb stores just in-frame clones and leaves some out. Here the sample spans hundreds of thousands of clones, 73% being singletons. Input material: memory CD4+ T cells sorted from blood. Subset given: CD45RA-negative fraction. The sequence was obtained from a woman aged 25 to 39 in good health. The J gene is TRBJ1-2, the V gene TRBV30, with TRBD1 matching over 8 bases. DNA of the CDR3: TGTGCCTGGAGTGTTAAGTCAGGGGGCCCCTATGGCTACACCTTC. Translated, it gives CAWSVKSGGPYGYTF.